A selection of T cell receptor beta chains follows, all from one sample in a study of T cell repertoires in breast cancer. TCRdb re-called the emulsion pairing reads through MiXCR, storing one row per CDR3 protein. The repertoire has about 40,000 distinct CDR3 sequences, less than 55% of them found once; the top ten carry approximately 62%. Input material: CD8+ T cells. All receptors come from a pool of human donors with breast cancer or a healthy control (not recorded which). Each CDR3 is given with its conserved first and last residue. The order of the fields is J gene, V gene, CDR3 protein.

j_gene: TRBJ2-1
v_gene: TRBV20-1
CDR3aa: CSAIRGSAEQFF

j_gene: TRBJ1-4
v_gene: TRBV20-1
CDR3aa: CSANTPQGGSNEKLFF

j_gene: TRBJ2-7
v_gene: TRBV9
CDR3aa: CASSPANPPAYEQYF

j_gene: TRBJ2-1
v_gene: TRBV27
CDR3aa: CAKKQGIAGSSEQFF

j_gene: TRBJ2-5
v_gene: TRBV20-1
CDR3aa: CSANPGGFEETQYF

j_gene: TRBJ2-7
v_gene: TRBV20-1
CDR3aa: CSAGKANLYEQYF

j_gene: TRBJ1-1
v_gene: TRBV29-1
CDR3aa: CSVCTGGVLNTEAFF

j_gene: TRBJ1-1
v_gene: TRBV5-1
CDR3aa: CASSLVTGGFTEAFF

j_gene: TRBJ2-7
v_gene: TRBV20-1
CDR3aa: CSVGLAYEQYF

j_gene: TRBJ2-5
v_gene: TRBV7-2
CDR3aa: CASSLEGAGDQETQYF

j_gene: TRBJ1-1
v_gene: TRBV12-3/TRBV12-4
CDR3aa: CASSFGTGFGEAFF

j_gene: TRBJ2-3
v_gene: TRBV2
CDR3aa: CASRKGTGGTDTQYF

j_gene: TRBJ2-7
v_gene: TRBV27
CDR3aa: CASSPGLAAYEQYF

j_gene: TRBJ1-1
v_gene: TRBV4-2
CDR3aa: CASSLLRGNTEAFF

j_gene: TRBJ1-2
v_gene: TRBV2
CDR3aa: CASSQGQSRGYTF

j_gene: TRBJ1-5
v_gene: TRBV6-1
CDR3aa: CASAPGPVSNQPQHF

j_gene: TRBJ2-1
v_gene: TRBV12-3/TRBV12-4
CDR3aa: CASNWLSDEQFF

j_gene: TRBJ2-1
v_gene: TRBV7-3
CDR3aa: CASSFVGPGEQFF

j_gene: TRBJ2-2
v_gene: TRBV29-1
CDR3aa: CSVRLAGSMSGELFF

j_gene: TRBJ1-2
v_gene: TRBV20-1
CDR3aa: CSARDGRQNYGYTF

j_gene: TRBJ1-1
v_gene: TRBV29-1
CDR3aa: CSVERDRNTEAFF

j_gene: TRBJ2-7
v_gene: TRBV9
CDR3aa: CASSPGTASYEQYF

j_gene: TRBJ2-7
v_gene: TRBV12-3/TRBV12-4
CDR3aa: CASSVGGTGTYEQYF

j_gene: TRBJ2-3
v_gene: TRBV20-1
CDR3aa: CSARAFAIADTQYF

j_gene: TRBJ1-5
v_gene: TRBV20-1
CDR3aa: CSALSDRGNQPQHF

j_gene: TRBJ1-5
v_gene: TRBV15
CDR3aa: CATRSTGQTYNQPQHF

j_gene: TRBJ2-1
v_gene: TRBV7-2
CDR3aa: CASSLNSGTYNEQFF

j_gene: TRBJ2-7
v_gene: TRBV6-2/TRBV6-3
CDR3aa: CASNLQGVNYEQYF

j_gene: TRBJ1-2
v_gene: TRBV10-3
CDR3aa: CAISESGSSYGYTF

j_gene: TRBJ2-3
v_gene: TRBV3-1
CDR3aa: CASSQTGAGTDTQYF

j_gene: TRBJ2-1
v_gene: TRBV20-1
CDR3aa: CSASHVLASDEQFF

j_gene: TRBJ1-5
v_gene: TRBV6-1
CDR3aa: CASRVSGGPSNQPQHF

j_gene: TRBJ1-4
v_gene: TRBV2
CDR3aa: CASSEGQATNEKLFF

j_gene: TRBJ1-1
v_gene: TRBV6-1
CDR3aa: CASRGGRANTEAFF

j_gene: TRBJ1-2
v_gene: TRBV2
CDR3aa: CASSPARDRGPGYTF

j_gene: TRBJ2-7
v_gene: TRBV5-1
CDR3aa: CASRVRGTTYEQYF

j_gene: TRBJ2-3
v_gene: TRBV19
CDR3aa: CASREQGDTQYF

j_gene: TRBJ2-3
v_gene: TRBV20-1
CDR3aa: CSASSGLAGGSTDTQYF

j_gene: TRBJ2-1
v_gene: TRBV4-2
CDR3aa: CACSQDTAGGLSYNEQFF

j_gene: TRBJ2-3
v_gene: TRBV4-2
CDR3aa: CASSQNPGIGRTSNADTQYF

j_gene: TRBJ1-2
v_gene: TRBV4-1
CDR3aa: CASSQDGFYGYTF

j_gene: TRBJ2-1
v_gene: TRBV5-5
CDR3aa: CASSSQWVGSYNEQFF